The next 26 T cell receptor beta chains were all read from a single sample in a study of beta chain features in type 1 diabetes. The investigators reverse transcribed all of the isolated RNA, so they sequenced expressed TCRB transcripts. Clones were sequenced by immunoSEQ multiplex PCR, and TCRdb holds only the in-frame ones, with some missing. The data contain 500,000 to 700,000 clones, about a sixth of them singletons. The sample consisted of naive CD4+ T cells from blood. Receptors were obtained from a man between 18 and 29 years old in good health.

This rearrangement joins TRBV18 to TRBJ1-1; no definite D call. CDR1 and CDR2 from the germline V gene are KGHSH and LQKENI. Trimming cost V 7 bases and J 1 base, with 10 bases left between them. The CDR3 is made up of 13 amino acids. CDR3 region: CASFPDGNTEAFF. The CDR3 DNA reads TGTGCCAGCTTCCCGGACGGGAACACTGAAGCTTTCTTT.

There are a few counts of this clone. This rearrangement joins TRBV5-1 to TRBJ1-1; a possible D gene is TRBD1 (6 bases). CDR1 and CDR2 (germline): SGHRS, YFSETQ. The V and J ends lost 1 base and 2 bases respectively, with 15 bases between them. This CDR3 region has 16 residues. The CDR3 loop reads CASSLTDRRGNTEAFF. The DNA of the CDR3 is TGCGCCAGCAGCTTGACCGACAGGAGGGGAAACACTGAAGCTTTCTTT.

The V call is TRBV5-1, the J call TRBJ2-1; 8 bases align to TRBD1. Germline V gene data show CDR1 as SGHRS and CDR2 as YFSETQ. The junction had 8 bases not matched to a gene; V was cut back by 3 bases and J by 12 bases. CDR3 length: 13 amino acids. DNA for the CDR3: TGCGCCAGCAGCTATGCGGCCGGGACAGGGCAGTTCTTC. It encodes CASSYAAGTGQFF.

The table lists this clone with a few counts. V gene TRBV29-1 combines with J gene TRBJ1-1, with a tentative D call TRBD1 (6 bases). CDR3 length: 12 residues. CDR1 and CDR2 from the germline V gene are SQVTM and ANQGSEA. Between the trimmed V and J ends, which lost 7 bases and 1 base, there was a span of 10 bases. CDR3 in DNA: TGCAGCGCCAGGACAGCGAACACTGAAGCTTTCTTT. Encoded protein: CSARTANTEAFF.

The chain couples TRBV21-1 to TRBJ2-7; the table names TRBD1, a call not compared with the DNA. TRBV21-1 is deemed a pseudogene. There are 15 residues in the CDR3. As DNA, the CDR3 is TGTGCCAGCAGCAAACCGGGCAGGGGGGCGTACGAGCAGTACTTC. It codes for CASSKPGRGAYEQYF.

This clone was detected a few times. This chain links TRBV7-6 with TRBJ2-7; a possible D gene is TRBD1 (5 bases). Germline V CDR1 and CDR2: SGHVS, FNYEAQ. This CDR3 contains 14 residues. Deletions cut 1 base from V and 3 bases from J, with 10 bases between. DNA for the CDR3: TGTGCCAGCAGCTTAGACGGGCAGGGCTACGAGCAGTACTTC. Translated: CASSLDGQGYEQYF. Full variable domain (outside the CDR3, taken from reference TRBV7-6 and TRBJ2-7): GAGVSQSPRYKVTKRGQDVALRCDPISGHVSLYWYRQALGQGPEFLTYFNYEAQQDKSGLPNDRFSAERPEGSISTLTIQRTEQRDSAMYRCASSLDGQGYEQYFGPGTRLTVT.

The genes are TRBV29-1 and TRBJ2-7; D call uncertain. The CDR3 length is 14 residues. Deletions cut 4 bases from V and 0 bases from J, with 13 bases between. The germline V gene has CDR1 SQVTM and CDR2 ANQGSEA. This CDR3 is CSVVQPWSSYEQYF. CDR3 sequence (DNA): TGCAGCGTTGTGCAGCCATGGAGCTCCTACGAGCAGTACTTC.

The chain employs TRBV21-1 and TRBJ2-1; TRBD2, the table's D call, lacks a check against the DNA. TRBV21-1 counts as a pseudogene. The CDR3 loop spans 17 amino acids. The CDR3, as DNA: TGTGCCAGCAGCAAGGGACTAGTGGGGCTTTTGGGGAATGAGCAGTTCTTC. Translation gives CASSKGLVGLLGNEQFF.

This clone was detected only a few times. The V and J genes are TRBV4-1 and TRBJ1-5; 10 bases are a match to TRBD1. The length of the CDR3 is 16 residues. Germline-derived CDR1 and CDR2 are MGHRA and YSYEKL. Trimming took 5 bases from V and 5 from J; bases not matched to a gene: 9. The CDR3: CASSSRTGGRYQPQHF. DNA of the CDR3: TGCGCCAGCAGCTCACGGACAGGGGGGAGATATCAGCCCCAGCATTTT.

The V call is TRBV7-9, the J call TRBJ2-1, with TRBD2 identical over 9 bases. The germline CDR1 and CDR2 sequences are SEHNR and FQNEAQ (reference sequence). The length of the CDR3 is 16 residues. The V segment lost 4 bases and the J segment 3 bases; nucleotides outside the gene matches: 7. In nucleotides, the CDR3 is TGTGCCAGCAGCTCGATAATAGCGGGGGTCTACAATGAGCAGTTCTTC. Translating gives CASSSIIAGVYNEQFF. Drawing the rest from reference TRBV7-9 and TRBJ2-1, the complete variable domain is DTGVSQNPRHKITKRGQNVTFRCDPISEHNRLYWYRQTLGQGPEFLTYFQNEAQLEKSRLLSDRFSAERPKGSFSTLEIQRTEQGDSAMYLCASSSIIAGVYNEQFFGPGTRLTVL.

The J gene is TRBJ1-2, the V gene TRBV7-2, with unresolved D. There are 14 residues in the CDR3. CDR1 and CDR2 from the germline V gene are SGHTA and FQGNSA. Trimming took 2 bases from V and 10 from J, leaving 17 bases between them. The CDR3 bases are TGTGCCAGCAGCTTAAACAGTATTGGTTACTACTACACCTTC. It yields the protein CASSLNSIGYYYTF.

The chain uses TRBV29-1 and TRBJ2-3; 8 positions agree with TRBD2. The V and J ends lost 4 bases and 4 bases, in that order; junction bases with no gene match: 4. Germline assignment: CDR1 SQVTM and CDR2 ANQGSEA. CDR3 length: 13 amino acids. CDR3 protein: CSVGTSIADTQYF. The DNA of the CDR3 is TGCAGCGTTGGGACTAGCATAGCAGATACGCAGTATTTT.

The table lists this clone with a few counts. The gene calls are TRBV5-1 and TRBJ2-7; tentative D call: TRBD1 (6 bases). CDR3 length: 14 amino acids. CDR1 is SGHRS and CDR2 is YFSETQ in the germline V gene. Trimming stripped 0 bases from V and 6 bases from J, with 13 bases between. CDR3: CASSLESRGSEQYF. CDR3 DNA sequence: TGCGCCAGCAGCTTGGAAAGCAGGGGAAGCGAGCAGTACTTC.

V usage is TRBV14 and J usage is TRBJ2-1; 7 nucleotides agree with TRBD2. The CDR3 loop spans 17 amino acids. J was trimmed by 9 bases and V by 1 base; bases with no gene match: 15. The germline CDR1 and CDR2 sequences are SGHDN and FVKESK. CDR3 in amino acids: CASSQGLAGVTTGEQFF. DNA for the CDR3: TGTGCCAGCAGCCAAGGTCTCGCGGGAGTCACTACGGGTGAGCAGTTCTTC.

The V gene is TRBV9, the J gene TRBJ2-5, with D perhaps TRBD2 (6 bases). CDR3 length equals 15 residues. Per germline, CDR1 SGDLS and CDR2 YYNGEE. V was pared by 0 bases and J by 2 bases, with 11 bases between. CDR3 in DNA: TGTGCCAGCAGCGTAGCCGGGGGTACGCAAGAGACCCAGTACTTC. Translating gives CASSVAGGTQETQYF. The whole variable domain, filled in from reference TRBV9 and TRBJ2-5, reads DSGVTQTPKHLITATGQRVTLRCSPRSGDLSVYWYQQSLDQGLQFLIQYYNGEERAKGNILERFSAQQFPDLHSELNLSSLELGDSALYFCASSVAGGTQETQYFGPGTRLLVL.

The genes are TRBV2 and TRBJ1-1; D is perhaps TRBD1 (5 bases). Looked up from germline, CDR1 is SNHLY and CDR2 is FYNNEI. The CDR3 sequence is 16 residues long. The germline V and J ends were trimmed by 8 bases and 1 base, with 20 bases remaining between them. CDR3 coding DNA: TGTGCCAGCCCAAGGGTAGGGACCCCGGGGAACACTGAAGCTTTCTTT. Residues: CASPRVGTPGNTEAFF.

The CDR3 loop is CASSLDVGLGYTF. CDR3 coding DNA: TGTGCCAGCAGCTTAGACGTGGGCCTCGGCTACACCTTC. This chain uses TRBV7-6 with TRBJ1-2; no clear D. V lost 1 base, J lost 8 bases, and 11 bases lay in between. This CDR3 has 13 residues. Germline CDR1 reads SGHVS; CDR2 reads FNYEAQ.

This clone was found a few times. The rearrangement uses TRBV6-5 and TRBJ2-1; 10 bases line up with TRBD2. J lost 12 bases, V lost 7 bases, and 9 bases had no gene match. The CDR3 consists of 13 residues. CDR1 is MNHEY and CDR2 is SVGAGI in the germline V gene. CDR3 sequence reads: CASKKAGGPGQFF. The CDR3 DNA sequence: TGTGCCAGCAAAAAAGCGGGGGGGCCTGGGCAGTTCTTC.

The rearrangement joins TRBV7-2 to TRBJ2-7; 14 nucleotides agree with TRBD2. Germline-derived CDR1 and CDR2 are SGHTA and FQGNSA. This CDR3 region has 17 residues. After removal of 3 bases from V and 4 bases from J, the junction contained 8 bases not matched to a gene. DNA for the CDR3: TGTGCCAGCAGCTTCAGGGGACTAGCGGGAGATCGGTACGAGCAGTACTTC. Its translation is CASSFRGLAGDRYEQYF.

This clone was detected only a few times. The chain uses TRBV20-1 and TRBJ2-5; 9 bases line up with TRBD1. Trimming removed 7 bases from V and 3 bases from J; junction bases left unmatched: 0. The CDR3 is 11 residues long. The germline V gene has CDR1 DFQATT and CDR2 SNEGSKA (reference sequence). The CDR3 region is CSGTGEETQYF. CDR3 nucleotide sequence: TGCAGTGGGACAGGGGAAGAGACCCAGTACTTC.

This chain uses TRBV19 with TRBJ2-1, with unresolved D. V was clipped by 3 bases and J by 8 bases, with 5 bases between them. The germline V gene encodes CDR1 LNHDA and CDR2 SQIVND (reference sequence). The CDR3 extends over 11 amino acids. CDR3 DNA sequence: TGTGCCAGTAGTATTAGTCATGAGCAGTTCTTC. This encodes CASSISHEQFF.

The genes are TRBV4-1 and TRBJ1-4; 10 bases map to TRBD1. The junction had 3 bases not matched to a gene; V was cut back by 1 base and J by 7 bases. The CDR3 is 15 residues long. CDR1 and CDR2 (germline): MGHRA, YSYEKL. CDR3 region: CASSQGRDRGEKLFF. In DNA, the CDR3 is TGCGCCAGCAGCCAAGGGAGGGACAGGGGTGAAAAACTGTTTTTT.

The chain joins TRBV4-3 to TRBJ1-4; D gene uncertain. The CDR3 has 16 residues. V lost 4 bases to trimming and J lost 3 bases, with 15 bases between them. Germline values: CDR1 LGHNA, CDR2 YSLEER. The CDR3 spells CASSLGPAGANEKLFF. The CDR3 nucleotides are TGCGCCAGCAGCCTTGGACCCGCGGGCGCTAATGAAAAACTGTTTTTT.

This rearrangement joins TRBV11-2 to TRBJ2-1; D might be TRBD2 (5 bases). The germline gives CDR1 SGHAT, CDR2 FQNNGV. Trimming took 1 base from V and 6 from J, leaving 16 bases between them. This CDR3 region has 16 residues. Here the CDR3 reads CASSLAGSGSSNEQFF. The CDR3, as DNA: TGTGCCAGCAGCTTAGCGGGCAGCGGCTCTAGCAATGAGCAGTTCTTC.

There are a few counts of this clone. This chain uses TRBV7-3 with TRBJ2-2; D remains ambiguous. The V and J ends lost 5 bases and 1 base respectively, with 8 bases between them. The CDR3 has 14 amino acids. CDR1 and CDR2 from the germline V gene are SGHTA and FQGTGA. This CDR3 reads CASSPHGNTGELFF. The CDR3 DNA is TGTGCCAGCAGCCCTCATGGGAACACCGGGGAGCTGTTTTTT. The whole variable domain, remainder taken from reference TRBV7-3 and TRBJ2-2, is GAGVSQTPSNKVTEKGKYVELRCDPISGHTALYWYRQSLGQGPEFLIYFQGTGAADDSGLPNDRFFAVRPEGSVSTLKIQRTERGDSAVYLCASSPHGNTGELFFGEGSRLTVL.

There are a few counts of this clone. The rearrangement uses TRBV21-1 and TRBJ1-1; TRBD1 was called by the table and not checked on the DNA. TRBV21-1 is a recognized pseudogene. There are 17 residues in the CDR3. The CDR3 coding sequence is TGTGCCAGCAGCAAAGGAAGACAGGGGAAGTTGAACACTGAAGCTTTCTTT. It specifies CASSKGRQGKLNTEAFF.